One sample yielded the 21 T cell receptor beta chains listed below, sequenced in a study of technical replicates of blood from a few donors (dated by TCRdb to about 2017). The library was made by the immunoSEQ multiplex PCR assay. What TCRdb holds here is the immuneACCESS table cut down to in-frame rearrangements. Part of the clones is not present; checked against another copy, under half of the missing clones reflect an unresolved V gene, and the others are unexplained. For this sample the table gives 95,000 to 100,000 clones, of which over 90% were detected only once. The ten largest clonotypes hold approximately 0.2% of the sample. The sequencing input was T cells isolated from PBMCs. These receptors were collected from a human donor in good health.

This clone was picked up one time. This rearrangement joins TRBV6-1 to TRBJ1-3; a weak D match, TRBD1 (5 bases). This CDR3 comprises 12 residues. The germline V gene encodes CDR1 MNHNS and CDR2 SASEGT. V shed 10 bases and J shed 7 bases, with 14 bases lying between them. CDR3 DNA: TGTGCCACGGCGGGGGATGGGAACACCATATATTTT. Encoded protein: CATAGDGNTIYF.

The chain recombines TRBV7-9 with TRBJ2-3, with D possibly matching TRBD1 (6 bases). From germline, CDR1 is SEHNR and CDR2 FQNEAQ (reference sequence). V gave up 4 bases and J gave up 13 bases, with 12 bases separating them. This CDR3 is 11 amino acids long. The CDR3 loop is CASSSGTTEYF. DNA of the CDR3: TGTGCCAGCAGCTCCGGGACAACTGAGTATTTT.

This chain joins TRBV19 and TRBJ2-4, with D perhaps TRBD2 (5 bases). CDR1 and CDR2 from the germline V gene are LNHDA and SQIVND (reference sequence). Trimming cost V 7 bases and J 7 bases, with 14 bases left between them. The CDR3 length is 13 residues. CDR3: CASNPQRGNIQYF. In nucleotides, the CDR3 is TGTGCCAGTAATCCACAGCGAGGGAACATTCAGTACTTC.

V gene TRBV7-6 combines with J gene TRBJ2-1; TRBD1 might be the D (6 bases). CDR1 is SGHVS and CDR2 is FNYEAQ in the germline V gene. This CDR3 is 17 amino acids long. Trimming removed 4 bases at V and 1 base at J, with 17 bases between. DNA for the CDR3: TGTGCCAGCAGCTCTAAGGGGGTCCCCATATCCTACAATGAGCAGTTCTTC. Translating it yields CASSSKGVPISYNEQFF.

The chain joins TRBV29-1 to TRBJ2-2; 8 bases are shared with TRBD2. The trim removed 2 bases at V and 2 bases at J, leaving 10 bases unmatched. The CDR3 contains 17 residues. Looked up from germline, CDR1 is SQVTM and CDR2 is ANQGSEA. The CDR3 loop reads CSVENGGAGSNTGELFF. The DNA of the CDR3 is TGCAGCGTTGAAAACGGGGGGGCAGGGAGTAACACCGGGGAGCTGTTTTTT.

The genes are TRBV19 and TRBJ1-1; 8 bases line up with TRBD1. Germline CDR1 and CDR2: LNHDA and SQIVND (reference sequence). V gave up 5 bases and J gave up 6 bases; unmatched junction bases: 17. This CDR3 has 17 residues. In DNA, the CDR3 is TGTGCCAGTAGTTTAAGACAGGGGTTGATTCGGGTCCCTGAAGCTTTCTTT. Protein: CASSLRQGLIRVPEAFF.

V and J are TRBV28 and TRBJ1-5; 9 bases align to TRBD1. The CDR3 sequence is 19 residues long. CDR1 is MDHEN, CDR2 SYDVKM, per germline. J gave up 7 bases and V 2 bases, and 18 bases lay outside the gene matches. The CDR3: CASSLIFSSRDRVRQPQHF. In DNA, the CDR3 is TGTGCCAGCAGTTTAATTTTTTCGTCCCGGGACAGGGTTCGGCAGCCCCAGCATTTT.

The rearrangement joins TRBV7-9 to TRBJ2-3; 9 bases match TRBD1. Losses at the gene ends were 7 bases for V and 4 bases for J; bases not matched to a gene: 12. CDR1 and CDR2 from the germline V gene are SEHNR and FQNEAQ (reference sequence). The CDR3 contains 16 residues. CDR3 region: CASNGQGRGGADTQYF. For the CDR3, the DNA is TGTGCCAGCAACGGACAGGGGCGCGGGGGTGCAGATACGCAGTATTTT.

This clone was seen a single time. The chain is built from TRBV7-6 and TRBJ2-7; 7 positions match TRBD1. CDR3 length: 15 amino acids. From germline, CDR1 is SGHVS and CDR2 FNYEAQ. Trimming cost V 0 bases and J 6 bases; bases outside gene matches: 8. In DNA, the CDR3 is TGTGCCAGCAGCTTAGCATCGACAGGGTGGGGCGAGCAGTACTTC. It codes for CASSLASTGWGEQYF.

V usage is TRBV7-9 and J usage is TRBJ2-7; TRBD1 matches at 8 bases. CDR1 SEHNR and CDR2 FQNEAQ come from the germline V gene (reference sequence). With 5 bases clipped from V and 6 bases from J, the junction kept 15 bases outside the gene matches. This CDR3 comprises 16 residues. Written as DNA, the CDR3 is TGTGCCAGCAGCGCCATTAAAGGGCAGGGGGCCCGCGAGCAGTACTTC. Translating gives CASSAIKGQGAREQYF.

The J gene is TRBJ2-3, the V gene TRBV6-5; D uncertain. With 6 bases removed from V and 4 bases from J, the gap between germline ends came to 20 bases. CDR1 and CDR2 (germline): MNHEY, SVGAGI. The CDR3 contains 16 residues. The CDR3 coding sequence is TGTGCCAGCAGATACGTAGTACAGCTCACCTCAGATACGCAGTATTTT. Its protein product is CASRYVVQLTSDTQYF.

The genes are TRBV7-9 and TRBJ2-1; D might be TRBD1 (5 bases). Germline CDR1 and CDR2: SEHNR and FQNEAQ (reference sequence). The length of the CDR3 is 16 residues. The germline V and J ends were trimmed by 5 bases and 0 bases, with 14 bases remaining between them. CDR3 nucleotides: TGTGCCAGCAGCGGACAAGGCAGGCGCTCCTACAATGAGCAGTTCTTC. This sequence encodes CASSGQGRRSYNEQFF.

A single count supports this clone. This chain links TRBV5-4 with TRBJ2-5; no clear D. This CDR3 is built from 13 residues. V lost 4 bases, J lost 0 bases, and 7 bases lay in between. CDR1 and CDR2 (germline): SGHNT, YYREEE (reference sequence). The CDR3: CASSLDNQETQYF. The CDR3 coding sequence is TGTGCCAGCAGCCTCGACAACCAAGAGACCCAGTACTTC.

The chain employs TRBV11-2 and TRBJ2-1, with D uncertain. CDR3 length equals 12 residues. Germline values: CDR1 SGHAT, CDR2 FQNNGV. V was cut by 3 bases and J by 8 bases, with 8 bases left in between. In nucleotides, the CDR3 is TGTGCCAGCAGCTTTTCCCGGGATGAGCAGTTCTTC. As protein: CASSFSRDEQFF. The whole variable domain, filled in from reference TRBV11-2 and TRBJ2-1, reads EAGVAQSPRYKIIEKRQSVAFWCNPISGHATLYWYQQILGQGPKLLIQFQNNGVVDDSQLPKDRFSAERLKGVDSTLKIQPAKLEDSAVYLCASSFSRDEQFFGPGTRLTVL.

The rearrangement uses TRBV15 and TRBJ2-7; maybe TRBD2 (5 bases). Between the trimmed V and J ends, which lost 1 base and 2 bases, there was a span of 18 bases. The germline V gene encodes CDR1 LNHNV and CDR2 YYDKDF (reference sequence). The CDR3 covers 17 residues. The DNA for the CDR3 is TGTGCCACCAGCAGAGGAGGGCTTACGGACGGGGCCTACGAGCAGTACTTC. As protein: CATSRGGLTDGAYEQYF.

CDR3 sequence: CASSWTGAYQPQHF. The CDR3 bases are TGTGCCAGCAGTTGGACAGGGGCATATCAGCCCCAGCATTTT. The gene calls are TRBV28 and TRBJ1-5; TRBD1 matches 9 bases. Germline CDR1 reads MDHEN; CDR2 reads SYDVKM. CDR3 length: 14 amino acids. Trimming at V came to 4 bases and at J to 5 bases, leaving 3 bases not matched to a gene.

The chain is built from TRBV28 and TRBJ2-3; D unresolved. V was clipped by 4 bases and J by 2 bases, with 7 bases between them. CDR1 and CDR2 (germline): MDHEN, SYDVKM. This CDR3 has 13 residues. The CDR3 loop reads CASSSSNTDTQYF. The CDR3 coding sequence is TGTGCCAGCAGTTCCAGTAACACAGATACGCAGTATTTT. The full variable domain, completed using reference TRBV28 and TRBJ2-3, is DVKVTQSSRYLVKRTGEKVFLECVQDMDHENMFWYRQDPGLGLRLIYFSYDVKMKEKGDIPEGYSVSREKKERFSLILESASTNQTSMYLCASSSSNTDTQYFGPGTRLTVL.

This sequence joins TRBV28 and TRBJ2-7, with D hard to call. V lost 9 bases to trimming and J lost 3 bases, with 9 bases between them. The germline gives CDR1 MDHEN, CDR2 SYDVKM. The CDR3 has 11 residues. CDR3 nucleotide sequence: TGTGCCAGTTGGCGGAACTACGAGCAGTACTTC. Its protein is CASWRNYEQYF.

This rearrangement joins TRBV4-1 to TRBJ2-7; TRBD2 might be the D (6 bases). The CDR3 extends over 14 amino acids. V shed 2 bases and J shed 5 bases, with 13 bases lying between them. Germline lookup yields CDR1 MGHRA and CDR2 YSYEKL. CDR3 loop: CASSQRGLGDEQYF. The CDR3 DNA sequence: TGCGCCAGCAGCCAACGGGGGTTAGGGGACGAGCAGTACTTC.

The chain recombines TRBV7-9 with TRBJ1-5; 7 bases are a match to TRBD1. The CDR3 loop spans 17 amino acids. Unmatched junction bases numbered 8, after V lost 0 bases and J lost 3 bases. The V gene's germline CDR1 is SEHNR and CDR2 FQNEAQ (reference sequence). CDR3 sequence (DNA): TGTGCCAGCAGCTTAGCTGTTGGGGGGACAGACAATCAGCCCCAGCATTTT. Translating gives CASSLAVGGTDNQPQHF.

This chain links TRBV28 with TRBJ2-4; D perhaps matches TRBD1 (5 bases). Germline V gives CDR1 MDHEN, CDR2 SYDVKM. The CDR3 spans 13 residues. Trimming took 1 base from V and 4 from J, leaving 5 bases between them. CDR3 nucleotides: TGTGCCAGCAGTTTATCAGGGAAAAACATTCAGTACTTC. Protein: CASSLSGKNIQYF.